This is a list of T cell receptor beta chains from one sample in a study of CD8+ T cells in alopecia areata. TCRdb keeps only in-frame clones here, not all; method: immunoSEQ multiplex PCR. This sample has some 120,000 clones; approximately 57% occur once, and the top ten carry around 6%. The starting material was CD4+ T cells sorted from blood, obtained at week 4, from a patient treated with tofacitinib. The receptors here all came from a human donor with alopecia areata. Each CDR3 is given with its conserved first and last residue. The D gene is left open where the match is weak. The listing skips clone size in some rows; elsewhere it reads once, few, many or a size class.

v_gene	d_gene	abundance	j_gene	CDR3aa	CDR3nt
TRBV15	-	few	TRBJ1-5	CATSREGFNQPQHF	TGTGCCACCAGCAGAGAGGGGTTCAATCAGCCCCAGCATTTT
TRBV5-6	-	once	TRBJ1-5	CASSLAGQPQHF	TGTGCCAGCAGCTTGGCCGGTCAGCCCCAGCATTTT
TRBV30	TRBD1	-	TRBJ1-4	CALTQGYGKLFF	TGTGCCTTAACACAGGGGTACGGTAAACTGTTTTTT
TRBV19	TRBD1	-	TRBJ1-5	CASSSGTGGNQPQHF	TGTGCCAGTAGTTCAGGGACAGGGGGCAATCAGCCCCAGCATTTT
TRBV9	-	once	TRBJ2-3	CASSERPSTDTQYF	TGTGCCAGCAGCGAACGACCTTCCACAGATACGCAGTATTTT
TRBV5-1	TRBD1	-	TRBJ2-7	CASSGQGEGEQYF	TGCGCCAGCAGTGGACAGGGGGAAGGCGAGCAGTACTTC
TRBV2	-	once	TRBJ2-3	CASSAADTQYF	TGTGCCAGCAGTGCCGCGGATACGCAGTATTTT
TRBV7-2	TRBD1	few	TRBJ1-5	CASSKYRGSNQPQHF	TGTGCCAGCAGCAAATACAGGGGGAGCAATCAGCCCCAGCATTTT
TRBV18	-	many	TRBJ2-5	CASSRSADQIETQYF	TGTGCCAGCTCACGTTCGGCGGATCAGATTGAGACCCAGTACTTC
TRBV4-1	-	-	TRBJ1-5	CASSEQGDQPQHF	TGCGCCAGCTCTGAACAGGGTGATCAGCCCCAGCATTTT
TRBV10-3	-	many	TRBJ1-3	CAISGTGTGGNTIYF	TGTGCCATCAGTGGCACCGGGACCGGCGGAAACACCATATATTTT
TRBV25-1	-	once	TRBJ1-5	CASRSGGENQPQHF	TGTGCCAGCAGGTCCGGGGGGGAGAATCAGCCCCAGCATTTT
TRBV6-1	-	-	TRBJ1-2	CATDGWSGYTF	TGTGCCACCGACGGCTGGTCCGGCTACACCTTC
TRBV28	-	few	TRBJ1-1	CASAQGSTEAFF	TGTGCCAGCGCCCAGGGAAGCACTGAAGCTTTCTTT
TRBV5-1	-	-	TRBJ1-2	CASSFSEYGYTF	TGCGCCAGCAGCTTCTCGGAGTATGGCTACACCTTC
TRBV29-1	-	-	TRBJ1-1	CSGRGGGHRAEAFF	TGCAGCGGCCGGGGCGGGGGACATCGAGCTGAAGCTTTCTTT
TRBV29-1	-	-	TRBJ2-3	CSVAQADTQYF	TGCAGCGTTGCTCAAGCAGATACGCAGTATTTT
TRBV29-1	-	-	TRBJ1-3	CSVSPGLGNTIYF	TGCAGCGTTAGCCCGGGACTCGGGAACACCATATATTTT
TRBV14	-	many	TRBJ2-1	CASNGKEGLDNEQFF	TGTGCCAGCAACGGTAAAGAAGGACTTGACAATGAGCAGTTCTTC
TRBV15	TRBD2	few	TRBJ2-1	CATSSETGTSLQFF	TGTGCCACCAGCAGTGAAACCGGGACTAGTTTACAGTTCTTC
TRBV29-1	-	-	TRBJ1-1	CSVRQAWGAEAFF	TGCAGCGTCCGCCAAGCCTGGGGGGCTGAAGCTTTCTTT
TRBV30	TRBD1	-	TRBJ1-1	CAWSVRAGGGRAFF	TGTGCCTGGAGTGTACGTGCAGGGGGCGGTCGAGCTTTCTTT
TRBV30	-	-	TRBJ1-2	CAWTLGGAHGYTF	TGTGCCTGGACTCTAGGGGGGGCCCATGGCTACACCTTC
TRBV9	-	-	TRBJ2-1	CASSSRERTEQFF	TGTGCCAGCAGCTCCCGCGAGCGTACAGAGCAGTTCTTC
TRBV5-4	-	-	TRBJ2-3	CASSLVARLGTDTQYF	TGTGCCAGCAGCTTGGTCGCGAGGTTAGGCACAGATACGCAGTATTTT
TRBV9	-	once	TRBJ2-2	CASNPGPNTGELFF	TGTGCCAGCAACCCAGGGCCCAACACCGGGGAGCTGTTTTTT
TRBV7-9	-	-	TRBJ2-4	CASSLDGLAKNIQYF	TGTGCCAGCAGCTTAGACGGTCTAGCCAAAAACATTCAGTACTTC
TRBV14	TRBD2	-	TRBJ2-1	CASSQDPLAVPLVEQFF	TGTGCCAGCAGCCAAGATCCCCTAGCGGTGCCTCTGGTTGAGCAGTTCTTC
TRBV9	-	-	TRBJ2-6	CASSVGRRTGANVLTF	TGTGCCAGCAGCGTTGGTCGAAGAACTGGGGCCAACGTCCTGACTTTC
TRBV4-3	TRBD1	-	TRBJ2-3	CASSSRQGSTDTQYF	TGCGCCAGCAGCTCCCGACAGGGGAGCACAGATACGCAGTATTTT
TRBV27	TRBD2	-	TRBJ2-1	CASSLDGRYNEQFF	TGTGCCAGCAGTTTAGACGGGAGGTACAATGAGCAGTTCTTC
TRBV15	-	-	TRBJ2-3	CATSPGPDTDTQYF	TGTGCCACCAGCCCTGGGCCGGACACAGATACGCAGTATTTT
TRBV30	-	-	TRBJ2-1	CAWSVGVGEGYDEQFF	TGTGCCTGGAGTGTAGGTGTAGGGGAAGGGTACGATGAGCAGTTCTTC
TRBV2	-	-	TRBJ1-2	CASSEEGRYGYTF	TGTGCCAGCAGTGAAGAAGGGCGATATGGCTACACCTTC
TRBV4-3	-	-	TRBJ1-2	CASSPSAAANYGYTF	TGCGCCAGCAGCCCTTCAGCAGCTGCTAACTATGGCTACACCTTC
TRBV27	TRBD1	once	TRBJ1-2	CASSRTGGVRGYTF	TGTGCCAGCAGTCGGACAGGGGGCGTGAGGGGCTACACCTTC
TRBV2	-	-	TRBJ2-5	CASRKLVETQYF	TGTGCCAGCAGAAAGTTGGTCGAGACCCAGTACTTC
TRBV29-1	TRBD1	-	TRBJ2-7	CSVARDRGSQYF	TGCAGCGTTGCCCGGGACAGGGGATCGCAGTACTTC
TRBV7-9	-	-	TRBJ2-6	CASSLARSAQSSGANVLTF	TGTGCCAGCAGCTTAGCAAGATCAGCCCAGAGCTCTGGGGCCAACGTCCTGACTTTC
TRBV29-1	-	few	TRBJ2-7	CSVVTDYYEQYF	TGCAGCGTTGTGACCGACTACTACGAGCAGTACTTC
TRBV27	-	many	TRBJ2-7	CASSRANSYEQYF	TGTGCCAGCAGTCGCGCTAACTCCTACGAGCAGTACTTC
TRBV30	-	-	TRBJ2-7	CAWSVSDYEQYF	TGTGCCTGGAGTGTCTCAGACTACGAGCAGTACTTC
TRBV15	-	-	TRBJ2-7	CATSRDVGEGARVEQYF	TGTGCCACCAGCAGAGATGTCGGTGAGGGCGCGAGGGTCGAGCAGTACTTC
TRBV7-8	TRBD1	-	TRBJ2-1	CASSPGTGGGEQFF	TGTGCCAGCAGCCCCGGGACAGGGGGCGGTGAGCAGTTCTTC
TRBV5-1	-	few	TRBJ2-5	CASSSSIQETQYF	TGCGCCAGCAGCTCGAGCATCCAAGAGACCCAGTACTTC
TRBV7-3	-	few	TRBJ1-1	CASSPNPDMGLTEAFF	TGTGCCAGCAGCCCTAATCCGGACATGGGACTCACTGAAGCTTTCTTT
TRBV14	-	once	TRBJ2-1	CASSQFWRDEQFF	TGTGCCAGCAGCCAGTTCTGGCGGGATGAGCAGTTCTTC
TRBV7-2	TRBD1	-	TRBJ2-1	CASRDRGNEQFF	TGTGCCAGCAGAGACAGGGGAAATGAGCAGTTCTTC
TRBV6-6	-	-	TRBJ2-5	CASSPAAEPLRETQYF	TGTGCCAGCAGTCCAGCTGCTGAACCTCTGCGAGAGACCCAGTACTTC
TRBV29-1	-	few	TRBJ2-3	CSVELGGPDTQYF	TGCAGCGTTGAGTTGGGGGGACCAGATACGCAGTATTTT
TRBV29-1	TRBD1	-	TRBJ1-6	CSVFPGGGENSPLHF	TGCAGCGTTTTTCCAGGGGGAGGAGAGAACTCACCCCTCCACTTT
TRBV5-1	-	once	TRBJ2-1	CASSRGDNEQFF	TGCGCCAGCAGCCGGGGTGACAATGAGCAGTTCTTC
TRBV5-1	-	-	TRBJ2-7	CASSLEAGPYEQYF	TGCGCCAGCAGCTTGGAGGCCGGGCCCTACGAGCAGTACTTC
TRBV5-4	-	-	TRBJ2-7	CASSLGGRTTYEQYF	TGTGCCAGCAGCTTAGGAGGACGGACGACCTACGAGCAGTACTTC
TRBV15	-	-	TRBJ2-5	CATSRDLGREETQYF	TGTGCCACCAGCAGAGATCTCGGCAGGGAGGAGACCCAGTACTTC
TRBV7-3	TRBD1	-	TRBJ1-2	CASSLVAGGNYGYTF	TGTGCCAGCAGCTTAGTAGCAGGGGGCAACTATGGCTACACCTTC
TRBV7-9	-	-	TRBJ1-4	CASSFSQTRVGEKLFF	TGTGCCAGCAGCTTCTCGCAGACCAGGGTTGGGGAAAAACTGTTTTTT